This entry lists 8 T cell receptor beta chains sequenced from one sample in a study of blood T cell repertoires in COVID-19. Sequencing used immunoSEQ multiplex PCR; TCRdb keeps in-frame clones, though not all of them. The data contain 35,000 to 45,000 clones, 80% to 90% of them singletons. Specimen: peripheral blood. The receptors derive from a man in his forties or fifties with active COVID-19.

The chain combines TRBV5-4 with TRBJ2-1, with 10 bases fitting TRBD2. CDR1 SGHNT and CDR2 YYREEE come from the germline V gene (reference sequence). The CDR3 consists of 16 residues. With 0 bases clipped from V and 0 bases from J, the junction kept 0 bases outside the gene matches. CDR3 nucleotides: TGTGCCAGCAGCTTGGGACTAGCGGGCTCCTACAATGAGCAGTTCTTC. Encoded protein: CASSLGLAGSYNEQFF. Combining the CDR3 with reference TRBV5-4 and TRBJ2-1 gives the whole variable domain ETGVTQSPTHLIKTRGQQVTLRCSSQSGHNTVSWYQQALGQGPQFIFQYYREEENGRGNFPPRFSGLQFPNYSSELNVNALELDDSALYLCASSLGLAGSYNEQFFGPGTRLTVL.

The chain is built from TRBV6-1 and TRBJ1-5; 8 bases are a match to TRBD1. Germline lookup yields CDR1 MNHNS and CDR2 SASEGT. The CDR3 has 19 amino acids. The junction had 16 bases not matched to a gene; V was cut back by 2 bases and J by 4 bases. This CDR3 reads CASSETWTGRGRKNQPQHF. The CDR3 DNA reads TGTGCCAGCAGTGAAACCTGGACAGGGCGGGGTCGAAAAAATCAGCCCCAGCATTTT.

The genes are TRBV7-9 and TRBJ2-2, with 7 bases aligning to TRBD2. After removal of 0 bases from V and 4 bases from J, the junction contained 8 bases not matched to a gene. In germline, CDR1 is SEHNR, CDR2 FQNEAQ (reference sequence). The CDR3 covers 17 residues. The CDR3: CASSLAAGTGGTGELFF. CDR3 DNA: TGTGCCAGCAGCTTAGCAGCGGGAACGGGGGGCACCGGGGAGCTGTTTTTT.

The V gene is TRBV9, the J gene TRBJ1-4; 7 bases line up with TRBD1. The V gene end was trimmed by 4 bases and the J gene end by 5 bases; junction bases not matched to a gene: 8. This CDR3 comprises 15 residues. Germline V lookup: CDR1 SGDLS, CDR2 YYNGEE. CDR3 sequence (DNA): TGTGCCAGCAGCCCCCACCGGACAGGAAATGAAAAACTGTTTTTT. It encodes CASSPHRTGNEKLFF.

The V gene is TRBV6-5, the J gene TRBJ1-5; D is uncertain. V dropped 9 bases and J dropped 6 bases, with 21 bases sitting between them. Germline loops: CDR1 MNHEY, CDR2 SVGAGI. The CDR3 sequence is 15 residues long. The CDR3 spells CASNRDTLLSQPQHF. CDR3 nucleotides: TGTGCCAGTAACCGGGATACCCTTTTAAGTCAGCCCCAGCATTTT.

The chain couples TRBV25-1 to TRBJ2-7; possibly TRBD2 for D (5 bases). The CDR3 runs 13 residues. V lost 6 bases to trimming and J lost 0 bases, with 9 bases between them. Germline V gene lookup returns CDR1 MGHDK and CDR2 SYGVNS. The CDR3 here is CASREESSYEQYF. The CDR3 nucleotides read TGTGCCAGCAGGGAGGAGAGCTCCTACGAGCAGTACTTC.

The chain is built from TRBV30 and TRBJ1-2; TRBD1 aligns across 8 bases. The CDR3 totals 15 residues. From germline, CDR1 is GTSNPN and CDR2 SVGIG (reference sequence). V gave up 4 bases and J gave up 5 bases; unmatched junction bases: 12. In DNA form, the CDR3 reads TGTGCCTGGAATTCAGGGGGCGCTTCGAGATATGGCTACACCTTC. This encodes CAWNSGGASRYGYTF. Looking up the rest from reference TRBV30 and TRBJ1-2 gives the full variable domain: SQTIHQWPATLVQPVGSPLSLECTVEGTSNPNLYWYRQAAGRGLQLLFYSVGIGQISSEVPQNLSASRPQDRQFILSSKKLLLSDSGFYLCAWNSGGASRYGYTFGSGTRLTVV.

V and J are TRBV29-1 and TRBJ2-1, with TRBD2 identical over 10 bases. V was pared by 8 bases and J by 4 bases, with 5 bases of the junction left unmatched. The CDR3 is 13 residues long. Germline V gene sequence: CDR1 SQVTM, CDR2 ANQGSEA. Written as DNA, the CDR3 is TGCAGCACCGGGACTAGCGTTTACAATGAGCAGTTCTTC. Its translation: CSTGTSVYNEQFF.